Presented here are 5 T cell receptor beta chains from one specimen sequenced in a study of graft-versus-host responses after intestinal transplantation (dated by TCRdb to the early 2020s). Intraepithelial and lamina propria lymphocytes were isolated from graft specimens using dithiothreitol, EDTA incubations and collagenase D digestion. Libraries were constructed by the immunoSEQ multiplex PCR assay. TCRdb provides this immuneACCESS table in a form limited to in-frame rearrangements. Some clones are lacking; in checked studies, under half of them reflect an unresolved V gene, and why the rest are absent is not known. For this sample there are around 18,000 clones; around 82% appear just once. Clones ranked in the top ten supply about 6.1% of the sample. The source was ileum tissue, collected 17 days after transplant. These receptor sequences come from a human patient who received an intestinal transplant, so some T cells may come from the graft donor.

This chain joins TRBV15 and TRBJ2-7, with D uncertain. Trimming removed 4 bases at V and 4 bases at J, with 8 bases between. The CDR3 has 12 amino acids. The germline V gene encodes CDR1 LNHNV and CDR2 YYDKDF (reference sequence). The CDR3 protein is CATSKVGYEQYF. Here the CDR3 DNA reads TGTGCCACCAGCAAGGTTGGGTACGAGCAGTACTTC.

This clone has a handful of counts. V and J are TRBV5-1 and TRBJ2-7; TRBD1 agrees at 7 bases. V lost 2 bases and J lost 5; bases outside the gene matches: 7. Germline V gives CDR1 SGHRS, CDR2 YFSETQ. The CDR3 has 14 amino acids. The CDR3: CASSFSTGKNEQYF. CDR3 nucleotide sequence: TGCGCCAGCAGCTTTTCGACAGGGAAAAACGAGCAGTACTTC.

The rearrangement joins TRBV4-2 to TRBJ2-7; 7 bases map to TRBD2. The CDR3 is 18 amino acids. Germline V gene sequence: CDR1 LGHNA, CDR2 YNFKEQ. V lost 0 bases and J lost 4; bases outside the gene matches: 15. The CDR3 reads CASSQEGFVAGLSYEQYF. The CDR3 coding sequence is TGTGCCAGCAGCCAAGAGGGGTTTGTAGCGGGCTTATCTTACGAGCAGTACTTC.

This chain connects TRBV15 to TRBJ2-1; 8 nucleotides line up with TRBD1. CDR1 is LNHNV and CDR2 is YYDKDF in the germline V gene (reference sequence). CDR3 length equals 14 residues. With 3 bases clipped from V and 2 bases from J, the junction kept 0 bases outside the gene matches. The CDR3 DNA sequence: TGTGCCACCAGCAGGGGACAGGCCTACAATGAGCAGTTCTTC. It is translated as CATSRGQAYNEQFF.

The chain uses TRBV2 and TRBJ2-7; a weak D match, TRBD2 (5 bases). The CDR3 length is 14 residues. The V gene's germline CDR1 is SNHLY and CDR2 FYNNEI. Trimming cost V 1 base and J 0 bases, with 7 bases left between them. The CDR3 coding sequence is TGTGCCAGCAGTGAAGGGGAGTTCTCCTACGAGCAGTACTTC. This sequence encodes CASSEGEFSYEQYF.